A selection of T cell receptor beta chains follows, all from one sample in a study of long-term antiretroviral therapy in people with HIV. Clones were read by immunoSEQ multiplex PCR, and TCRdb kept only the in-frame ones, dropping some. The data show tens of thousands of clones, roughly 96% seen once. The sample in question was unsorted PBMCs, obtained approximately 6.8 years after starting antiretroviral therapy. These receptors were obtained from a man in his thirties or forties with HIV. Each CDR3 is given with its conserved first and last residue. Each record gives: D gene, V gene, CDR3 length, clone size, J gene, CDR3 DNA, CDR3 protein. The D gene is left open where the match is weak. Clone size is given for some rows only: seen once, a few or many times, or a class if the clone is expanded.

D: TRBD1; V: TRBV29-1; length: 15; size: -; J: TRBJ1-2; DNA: TGCAGCGTCAGACGGACAGGGCGGGACTACTATGGCTACACCTTC; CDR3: CSVRRTGRDYYGYTF
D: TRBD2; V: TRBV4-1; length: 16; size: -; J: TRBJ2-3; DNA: TGCGCCAGCAGCCAAGAGACTAGCGGGGGTTCAGATACGCAGTATTTT; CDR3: CASSQETSGGSDTQYF
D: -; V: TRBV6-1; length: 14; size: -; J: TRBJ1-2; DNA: TGTGCCAGCAGTGAAGTAGGGGGGGCGGATGGCTACACCTTC; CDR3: CASSEVGGADGYTF
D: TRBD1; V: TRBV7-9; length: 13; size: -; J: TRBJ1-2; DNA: TGTGCCAGCAGCCCCGGGACAGCCTATGGCTACACCTTC; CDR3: CASSPGTAYGYTF
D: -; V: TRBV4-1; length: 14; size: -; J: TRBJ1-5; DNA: TGCGCCAGCAGCCGAGGCGGGGTCAATCAGCCCCAGCATTTT; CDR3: CASSRGGVNQPQHF
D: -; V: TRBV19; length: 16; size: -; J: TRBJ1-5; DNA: TGTGCCAGTAGTATAGGGGGATGGGGGGTCAATCAGCCCCAGCATTTT; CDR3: CASSIGGWGVNQPQHF
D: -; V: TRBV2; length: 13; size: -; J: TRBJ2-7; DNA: TGTGCCAGCAGTCCGCACTCGCGTTACGAGCAGTACTTC; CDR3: CASSPHSRYEQYF
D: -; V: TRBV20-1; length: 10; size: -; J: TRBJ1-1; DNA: TGCAGTGCTAGAGATCGTAGTCTGAGCTTT; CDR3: CSARDRSLSF
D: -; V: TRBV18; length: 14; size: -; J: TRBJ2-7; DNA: TGTGCCAGCTCACCAGGTGTCAGCTCCTACGAGCAGTACTTC; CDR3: CASSPGVSSYEQYF
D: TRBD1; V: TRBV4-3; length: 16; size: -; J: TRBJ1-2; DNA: TGCGCCAGCAGCCAAGATTGGGGGACAGCGGGTCTTGGCTACACCTTC; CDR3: CASSQDWGTAGLGYTF
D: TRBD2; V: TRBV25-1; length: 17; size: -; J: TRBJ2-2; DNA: TGTGCCACCGGGGGGGTTACAGGGTTCTCGAACACCGGGGAGCTGTTTTTT; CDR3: CATGGVTGFSNTGELFF
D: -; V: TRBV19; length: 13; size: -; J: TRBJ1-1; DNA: TGTGCCAGTAGTAGGGAGGGGAACACTGAAGCTTTCTTT; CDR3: CASSREGNTEAFF
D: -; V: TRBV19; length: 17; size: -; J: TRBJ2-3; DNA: TGTGCCAGTAGTTCCTTCCATCCGCCCGCCATCACAGATACGCAGTATTTT; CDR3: CASSSFHPPAITDTQYF
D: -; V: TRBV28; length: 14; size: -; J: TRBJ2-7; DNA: TGTGCCAGCAGTTTATTCAGGGTACCCTACGAGCAGTACTTC; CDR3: CASSLFRVPYEQYF
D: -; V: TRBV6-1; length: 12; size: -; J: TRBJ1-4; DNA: TGTGCCCTGAGGGGAGGCTATGAAAAACTGTTTTTT; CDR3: CALRGGYEKLFF
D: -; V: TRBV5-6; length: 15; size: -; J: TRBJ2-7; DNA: TGTGCCAGCAGCTTGGAGGGACTGGCGAACTACGAGCAGTACTTC; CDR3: CASSLEGLANYEQYF
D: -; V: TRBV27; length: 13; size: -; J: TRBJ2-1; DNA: TGTGCCAGCAGTTTATCGAACCACAATGAGCAGTTCTTC; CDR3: CASSLSNHNEQFF
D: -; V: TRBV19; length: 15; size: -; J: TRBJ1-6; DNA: TGTGCCAGTACCGGCAAGAGCTCCTATAATTCACCCCTCCACTTT; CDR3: CASTGKSSYNSPLHF
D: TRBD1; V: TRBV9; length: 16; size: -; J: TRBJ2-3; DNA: TGTGCCAGCAGCGCCCCGACAGGGGAAGGAGCAGATACGCAGTATTTT; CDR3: CASSAPTGEGADTQYF
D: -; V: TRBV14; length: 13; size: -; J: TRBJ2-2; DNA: TGTGCCAGCAGCCAAGAGGCTACCGGGGAGCTGTTTTTT; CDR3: CASSQEATGELFF
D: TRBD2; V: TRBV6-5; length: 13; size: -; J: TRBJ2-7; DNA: TGTGCCATCCAGCAGCGGGAGATATACGAGCAGTACTTC; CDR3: CAIQQREIYEQYF
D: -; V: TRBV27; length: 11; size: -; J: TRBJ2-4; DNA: TGTGCCAGCAGTGGAGGGAACATTCAGTACTTC; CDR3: CASSGGNIQYF
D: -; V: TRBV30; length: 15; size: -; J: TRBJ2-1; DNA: TGTGCCTGGGGAGGGAGAGCGAGGTCCTACAATGAGCAGTTCTTC; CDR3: CAWGGRARSYNEQFF
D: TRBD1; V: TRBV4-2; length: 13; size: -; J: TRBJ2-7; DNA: TGTGCCAGCAGCCCGGGACAGGGTGGCGAGCAGTACTTC; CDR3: CASSPGQGGEQYF
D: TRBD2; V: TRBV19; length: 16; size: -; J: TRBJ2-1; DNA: TGTGCCAGTAGTAGGGCAGGCGCGGGGGGGCGAAATGAGCAGTTCTTC; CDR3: CASSRAGAGGRNEQFF
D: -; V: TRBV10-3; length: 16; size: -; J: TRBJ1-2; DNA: TGTGCCATCCACCCTGACAGCCTCCAAAACTACTATGGCTACACCTTC; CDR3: CAIHPDSLQNYYGYTF
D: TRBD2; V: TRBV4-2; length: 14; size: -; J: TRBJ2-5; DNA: TGTGCCAGCAGCCTTGGGAGCGGGGAGGAGACCCAGTACTTC; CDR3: CASSLGSGEETQYF
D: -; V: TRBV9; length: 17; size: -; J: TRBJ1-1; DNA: TGTGCCAGCAGCGAGGCCCCAGGCGGAACAGAAAAATATGAAGCTTTCTTT; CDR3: CASSEAPGGTEKYEAFF
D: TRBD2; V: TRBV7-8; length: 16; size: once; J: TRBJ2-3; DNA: TGTGCCAGCAGCCTAAGCGGGGGGGTGGGCACAGATACGCAGTATTTT; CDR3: CASSLSGGVGTDTQYF
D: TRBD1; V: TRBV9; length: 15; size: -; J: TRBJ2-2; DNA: TGTGCCAGCAGGGGGACAGGTTCGAACACCGGGGAGCTGTTTTTT; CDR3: CASRGTGSNTGELFF
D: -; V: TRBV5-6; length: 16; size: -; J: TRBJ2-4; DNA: TGTGCCAGCAGCTTGGGTTCGAGGGGGGCCAAAAACATTCAGTACTTC; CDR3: CASSLGSRGAKNIQYF
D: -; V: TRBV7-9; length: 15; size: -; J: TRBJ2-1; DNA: TGTGCCAGCAGCTTAGGGCCAGGCCTATACAATGAGCAGTTCTTC; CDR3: CASSLGPGLYNEQFF
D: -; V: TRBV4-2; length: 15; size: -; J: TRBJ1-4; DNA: TGTGCCAGCAGCCAAGGCACTCTGGAAAATGAAAAACTGTTTTTT; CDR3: CASSQGTLENEKLFF
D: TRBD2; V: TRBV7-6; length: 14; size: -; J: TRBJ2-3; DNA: TGTGCCAGCAGCCTTAGCGGGAGGGCAGATACGCAGTATTTT; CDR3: CASSLSGRADTQYF
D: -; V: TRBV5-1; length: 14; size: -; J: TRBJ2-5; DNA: TGCGCCAGCAGCTTGTTGAGGGGGGAAGAGACCCAGTACTTC; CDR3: CASSLLRGEETQYF
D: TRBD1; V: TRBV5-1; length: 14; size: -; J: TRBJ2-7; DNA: TGCGCCAGCAGCCCGCGACAGGGCGGCTACGAGCAGTACTTC; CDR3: CASSPRQGGYEQYF
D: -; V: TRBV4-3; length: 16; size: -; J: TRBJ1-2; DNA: TGCGCCAGCAGCCAAGATAAAATCGCAGGGACGATCGGCTACACCTTC; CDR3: CASSQDKIAGTIGYTF
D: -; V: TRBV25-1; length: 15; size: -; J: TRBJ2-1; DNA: TGTGCCAGCAGAGCAAGGGTTTTTGGGTTGGATGAGCAGTTCTTC; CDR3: CASRARVFGLDEQFF